This entry describes one T cell receptor beta chain. Germline V gene lookup returns CDR1 MDHEN and CDR2 SYDVKM. The CDR3 spans 14 residues. Trimming shortened V by 5 bases and J by 1 base, and 10 bases separated the two germline ends. This sample is drawn from a study of blood T cell repertoires in COVID-19. Study-level background: The United States, Italy and Spain were the sources of the acute and convalescent COVID-19 samples. T cells, B-cell-depleted T cells, or PBMCs supplied cDNA or gDNA.

Individuals drawn from under 30 US areas were about 18 to 90 years old. Cohorts were assigned according to the clinical history that participants reported. Method: immunoSEQ multiplex PCR; TCRdb's copy keeps in-frame clones and lacks some. Here the sample spans some 270,000 clones, roughly nine tenths being singletons. V usage is TRBV28 and J usage is TRBJ2-3; D is perhaps TRBD2 (5 bases). The sequence derives from a woman aged 60-75 years who had recovered from COVID-19. Sequencing was carried out using PBMCs or T cells enriched from blood (not recorded which). In DNA form, the CDR3 reads TGTGCCAGCAGTGAGCCCGGGGGCACAGATACGCAGTATTTT. It codes for CASSEPGGTDTQYF.